The next 2 T cell receptor beta chains were all read from a single sample in a study of CD8 T cells in ankylosing spondylitis. In TCRdb, the 5' RACE reads were re-called with MiXCR into one record per CDR3 protein. The sample has about 150,000 distinct CDR3 sequences, under 45% seen once. Sequencing used synovial fluid, either unsorted or a sorted T cell fraction (not recorded which). The source is a male donor with ankylosing spondylitis.

The V call is TRBV11-1, the J call TRBJ2-1; tentative D call: TRBD1 (6 bases). V was shortened by 2 bases and J by 4 bases, with 21 bases between the two germline ends. The CDR3 runs to 18 residues. From germline, CDR1 is SGHAT and CDR2 FQDESV (reference sequence). CDR3 sequence reads: CASSLNLGVLGAYNEQFF. The CDR3 DNA reads as TGTGCCAGCAGCTTAAATTTAGGTGTCCTGGGGGCGTACAATGAGCAGTTCTTC.

This clonotype was detected ten times or more. The chain links TRBV27 to TRBJ2-3; TRBD1 matches at 8 bases. The CDR3 length is 15 residues. The germline V gene encodes CDR1 MNHEY and CDR2 SMNVEV (reference sequence). Trimming removed 6 bases from V and 2 bases from J; junction bases left unmatched: 7. CDR3 nucleotides: TGTGCCAGCAGCCTGACAGGGGCGCTCACAGATACGCAGTATTTT. The encoded protein is CASSLTGALTDTQYF.